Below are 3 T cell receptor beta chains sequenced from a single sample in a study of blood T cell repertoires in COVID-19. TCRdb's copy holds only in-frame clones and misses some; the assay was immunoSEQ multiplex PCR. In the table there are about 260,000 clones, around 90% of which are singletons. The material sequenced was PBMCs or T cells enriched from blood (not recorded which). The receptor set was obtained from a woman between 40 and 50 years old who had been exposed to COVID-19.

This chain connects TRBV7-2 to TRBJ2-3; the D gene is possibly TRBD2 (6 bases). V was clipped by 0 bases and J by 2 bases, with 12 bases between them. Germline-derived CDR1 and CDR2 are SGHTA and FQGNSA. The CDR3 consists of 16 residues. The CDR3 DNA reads TGTGCCAGCAGCTTAGCGGGGGGATTTATCACAGATACGCAGTATTTT. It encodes CASSLAGGFITDTQYF.

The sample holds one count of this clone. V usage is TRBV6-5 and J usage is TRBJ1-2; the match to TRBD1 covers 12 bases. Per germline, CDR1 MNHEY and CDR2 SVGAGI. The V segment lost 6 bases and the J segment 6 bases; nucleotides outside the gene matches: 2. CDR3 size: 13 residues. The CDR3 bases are TGTGCCAGCAGCGGGACAGGGGGCAATGGCTACACCTTC. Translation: CASSGTGGNGYTF.

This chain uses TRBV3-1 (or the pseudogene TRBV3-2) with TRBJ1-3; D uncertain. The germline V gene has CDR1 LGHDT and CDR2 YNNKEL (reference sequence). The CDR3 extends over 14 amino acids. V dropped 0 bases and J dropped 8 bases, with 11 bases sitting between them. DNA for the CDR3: TGTGCCAGCAGCCAAGATCTCCGCGGGGACACCATATATTTT. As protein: CASSQDLRGDTIYF.